One and the same sample provided the 8 T cell receptor beta chains below, sequenced in a study of shared clonotypes between healthy human individuals. Measured with immunoSEQ multiplex PCR; TCRdb has only the in-frame clones, and not every one. The sample carries about half a million clones, 65% to 85% recorded once. The specimen sequenced was PBMCs. The receptors shown here come from a woman in her 40s in good health. Some clones in this sample may be carry-over from other donors' samples.

Concerning this clone: A read error is the likely source, as a far larger clone sits one nucleotide away. At the DNA level, this CDR3 is encoded by other sequences in the same sample as well. The gene calls are TRBV4-1 and TRBJ2-5, with 7 bases lining up with TRBD1. The J segment lost 5 bases and the V segment lost 1 base, leaving 10 bases of the junction unmatched. The CDR3 length is 16 residues. Germline V gene lookup returns CDR1 MGHRA and CDR2 YSYEKL. Written as DNA, the CDR3 is TGCGCCAGCAGCCAAGGCAGGAGACAGGGTTCGGAGACCCAGTACTTC. Translating it yields CASSQGRRQGSETQYF.

The chain recombines TRBV4-3 with TRBJ2-1; 14 bases match TRBD2. J lost 0 bases, V lost 4 bases, and 2 bases had no gene match. From germline, CDR1 is LGHNA and CDR2 YSLEER. The CDR3 loop spans 17 amino acids. Written as DNA, the CDR3 is TGCGCCAGCAGCCGAGGGACTAGCGGGAGCTCCTACAATGAGCAGTTCTTC. This translates into CASSRGTSGSSYNEQFF.

For this clone: A far larger clone differs by one base, so this is likely a read error. Other DNA sequences from this sample encode an identical CDR3 as well. The chain has TRBV5-1 and TRBJ1-1; D unclear. This CDR3 comprises 16 residues. Germline V lookup: CDR1 SGHRS, CDR2 YFSETQ. Between the trimmed V and J ends, which lost 0 bases and 1 base, there was a span of 13 bases. DNA for the CDR3: TGCGCCAGCAGCTTGGTTTTGGGTGAGAAGAACACTGAAGCTTTCTTT. Its translation is CASSLVLGEKNTEAFF.

This clone was seen only once. The genes are TRBV5-4 and TRBJ1-1; 8 bases agree with TRBD1. The V gene end was trimmed by 5 bases and the J gene end by 7 bases; junction bases not matched to a gene: 10. The CDR3 contains 14 residues. Germline CDR1 is SGHNT and CDR2 is YYREEE (reference sequence). The CDR3 region is CASSPRTGRGEAFF. CDR3 DNA sequence: TGTGCCAGCAGTCCCAGGACAGGGCGGGGTGAAGCTTTCTTT. The full variable domain, its missing parts supplied by reference TRBV5-4 and TRBJ1-1, is ETGVTQSPTHLIKTRGQQVTLRCSSQSGHNTVSWYQQALGQGPQFIFQYYREEENGRGNFPPRFSGLQFPNYSSELNVNALELDDSALYLCASSPRTGRGEAFFGQGTRLTVV.

CDR3 sequence reads: CASSENREGEKLFF. The CDR3 nucleotides read TGTGCCAGCAGTGAGAACAGGGAGGGGGAAAAACTGTTTTTT. This rearrangement joins TRBV2 to TRBJ1-4, with a possible D match to TRBD1 (6 bases). V was trimmed by 3 bases and J by 8 bases, leaving 13 bases between them. This CDR3 has 14 amino acids. Germline loops: CDR1 SNHLY, CDR2 FYNNEI.

This rearrangement joins TRBV5-1 to TRBJ2-1; D call uncertain. This CDR3 has 13 amino acids. The germline V gene has CDR1 SGHRS and CDR2 YFSETQ. V was shortened by 1 base and J by 6 bases, with 8 bases between the two germline ends. In nucleotides, the CDR3 is TGCGCCAGCAGCTTGTCTACGGGCAATGAGCAGTTCTTC. Protein: CASSLSTGNEQFF.

This chain joins TRBV6-5 and TRBJ1-1; 12 bases are a match to TRBD1. Germline V gene sequence: CDR1 MNHEY, CDR2 SVGAGI. This CDR3 is built from 14 residues. V was clipped by 6 bases and J by 6 bases; unmatched bases: 5. The CDR3 DNA follows: TGTGCCAGCAGGCCCGGGACAGGGGGCTCTGAAGCTTTCTTT. Protein product: CASRPGTGGSEAFF.

This chain joins TRBV28 and TRBJ2-4, with 9 bases lining up with TRBD2. Losses at the gene ends were 7 bases for V and 2 bases for J; bases not matched to a gene: 12. This CDR3 has 17 amino acids. Germline V gene lookup returns CDR1 MDHEN and CDR2 SYDVKM. CDR3 protein: CASTTRGLAPSKNIQYF. CDR3 nucleotides: TGTGCCAGCACCACCCGGGGACTAGCCCCTTCCAAAAACATTCAGTACTTC. The complete variable domain, with remaining parts taken from reference TRBV28 and TRBJ2-4, reads DVKVTQSSRYLVKRTGEKVFLECVQDMDHENMFWYRQDPGLGLRLIYFSYDVKMKEKGDIPEGYSVSREKKERFSLILESASTNQTSMYLCASTTRGLAPSKNIQYFGAGTRLSVL.